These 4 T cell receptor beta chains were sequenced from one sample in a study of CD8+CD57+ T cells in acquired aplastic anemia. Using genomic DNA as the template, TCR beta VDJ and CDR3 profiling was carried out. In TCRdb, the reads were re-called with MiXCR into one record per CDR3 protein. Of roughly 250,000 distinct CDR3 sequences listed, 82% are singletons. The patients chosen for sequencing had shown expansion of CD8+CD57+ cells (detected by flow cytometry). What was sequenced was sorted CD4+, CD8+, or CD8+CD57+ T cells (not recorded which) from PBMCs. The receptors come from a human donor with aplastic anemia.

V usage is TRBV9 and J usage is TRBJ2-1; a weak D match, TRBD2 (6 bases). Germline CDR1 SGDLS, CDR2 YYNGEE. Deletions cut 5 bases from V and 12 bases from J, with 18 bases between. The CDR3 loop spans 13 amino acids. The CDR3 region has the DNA TGTGCCAGCAGTGGTGGGGGGATACATGGGCAGTTCTTC. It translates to CASSGGGIHGQFF.

For the CDR3, the DNA is TGTGCCAGCAGGAAAGTAGAAAGCACCAATGAGCAGTTCTTC. Translation: CASRKVESTNEQFF. This chain joins TRBV7-8 and TRBJ2-1; D gene ambiguous. Trimming left V 6 bases short and J 6 bases short, with 15 bases between. The V gene's germline CDR1 is SGHVS and CDR2 FQNEAQ. The CDR3 contains 14 residues. Drawing the rest from reference TRBV7-8 and TRBJ2-1, the complete variable domain is GAGVSQSPRYKVAKRGQDVALRCDPISGHVSLFWYQQALGQGPEFLTYFQNEAQLDKSGLPSDRFFAERPEGSVSTLKIQRTQQEDSAVYLCASRKVESTNEQFFGPGTRLTVL.

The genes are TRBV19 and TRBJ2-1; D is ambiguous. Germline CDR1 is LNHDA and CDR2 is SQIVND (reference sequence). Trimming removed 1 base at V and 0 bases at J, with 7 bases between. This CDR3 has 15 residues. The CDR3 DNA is TGTGCCAGTAGTATAGCTCCTGCCTCCTACAATGAGCAGTTCTTC. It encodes CASSIAPASYNEQFF.

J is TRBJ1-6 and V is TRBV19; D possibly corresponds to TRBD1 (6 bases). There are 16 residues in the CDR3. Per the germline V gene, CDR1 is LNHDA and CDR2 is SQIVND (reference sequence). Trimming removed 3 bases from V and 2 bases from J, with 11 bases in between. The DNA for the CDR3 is TGTGCCAGTAGTATGGGGGGGGGCGCCTATAATTCACCCCTCCACTTT. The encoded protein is CASSMGGGAYNSPLHF.